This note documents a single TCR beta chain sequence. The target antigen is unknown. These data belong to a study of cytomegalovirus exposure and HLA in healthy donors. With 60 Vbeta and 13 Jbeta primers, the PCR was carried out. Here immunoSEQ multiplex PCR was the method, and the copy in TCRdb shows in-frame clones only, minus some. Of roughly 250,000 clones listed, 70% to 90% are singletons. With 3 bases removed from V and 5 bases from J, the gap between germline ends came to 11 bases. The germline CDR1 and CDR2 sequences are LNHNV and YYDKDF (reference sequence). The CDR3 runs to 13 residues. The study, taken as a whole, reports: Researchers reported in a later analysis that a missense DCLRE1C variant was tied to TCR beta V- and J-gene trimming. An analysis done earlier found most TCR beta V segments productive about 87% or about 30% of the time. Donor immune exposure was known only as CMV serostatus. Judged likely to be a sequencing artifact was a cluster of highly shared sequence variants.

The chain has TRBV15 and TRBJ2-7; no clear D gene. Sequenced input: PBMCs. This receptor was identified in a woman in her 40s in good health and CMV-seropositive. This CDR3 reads CATSRERGHEQYF. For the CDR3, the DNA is TGTGCCACCAGCAGGGAGCGCGGCCACGAGCAGTACTTC.